Each of the 20 T cell receptor beta chains below was sequenced from the same sample in a study of blood T cell repertoires in COVID-19 (dated by TCRdb to the early 2020s). To prepare the library, the immunoSEQ multiplex PCR assay was applied. Not all clones reach the TCRdb copy of this immuneACCESS table, which keeps in-frame sequences only. Checked studies attribute under half of the gap to unresolved V genes and leave the rest unexplained. This sample holds approximately 120,000 clones; around 88% were observed only once. About 5.4% of the sample lies in the top ten. Sequenced: peripheral blood. The receptors were sampled from a human donor in a cohort sampled during active COVID-19.

The gene calls are TRBV29-1 and TRBJ2-5, with D possibly being TRBD1 (7 bases). Trimming stripped 6 bases from V and 3 bases from J, with 14 bases between. The V gene's germline CDR1 is SQVTM and CDR2 ANQGSEA. This CDR3 spans 13 amino acids. The CDR3 bases are TGCAGCGTCTCCCGGGGGACAGAAGAGACCCAGTACTTC. Protein sequence: CSVSRGTEETQYF.

This chain connects TRBV5-1 to TRBJ2-3; 9 positions agree with TRBD1. The CDR3 consists of 12 residues. J gave up 13 bases and V 4 bases, and 7 bases lay outside the gene matches. Germline V gives CDR1 SGHRS, CDR2 YFSETQ. CDR3 in DNA: TGCGCCAGCAGCCTCGGACAGGGGCGGGAGTATTTT. This encodes CASSLGQGREYF.

The V gene is TRBV28, the J gene TRBJ1-3; D not resolved. There are 14 residues in the CDR3. V gave up 7 bases and J gave up 0 bases, with 10 bases separating them. CDR1 and CDR2 (germline): MDHEN, SYDVKM. The CDR3 sequence: CASTPQSSGNTIYF. The DNA for the CDR3 is TGTGCCAGCACCCCCCAGTCCTCTGGAAACACCATATATTTT.

This clone was picked up one time. The CDR3 DNA reads as TGTGCCAGCTCTCTAAATCGAGAGACCCAGTACTTC. The encoded protein is CASSLNRETQYF. The V call is TRBV14, the J call TRBJ2-5; no definite D call. The germline V gene encodes CDR1 SGHDN and CDR2 FVKESK. The CDR3 loop spans 12 amino acids. Trimming stripped 8 bases from V and 4 bases from J, with 11 bases between.

The chain recombines TRBV5-1 with TRBJ2-1; 7 nucleotides agree with TRBD1. With V trimmed by 3 bases and J by 0 bases, 9 bases remained unmatched. CDR3 size: 17 residues. CDR1 and CDR2 from the germline V gene are SGHRS and YFSETQ. The CDR3 bases are TGCGCCAGCAGCTCAGACTGGGGACAGAGCTCCTACAATGAGCAGTTCTTC. This sequence encodes CASSSDWGQSSYNEQFF. The full variable domain, its missing parts supplied by reference TRBV5-1 and TRBJ2-1, is KAGVTQTPRYLIKTRGQQVTLSCSPISGHRSVSWYQQTPGQGLQFLFEYFSETQRNKGNFPGRFSGRQFSNSRSEMNVSTLELGDSALYLCASSSDWGQSSYNEQFFGPGTRLTVL.

The chain uses TRBV5-1 and TRBJ2-1, with no clear D. The V and J ends lost 6 bases and 8 bases respectively, with 24 bases between them. The CDR3 has 16 residues. CDR1 SGHRS and CDR2 YFSETQ come from the germline V gene. Written as DNA, the CDR3 is TGCGCCAGCACCCGCATGGTTACCGGCAGTCGGGATGAGCAGTTCTTC. The encoded protein is CASTRMVTGSRDEQFF.

V and J are TRBV19 and TRBJ2-1, with D possibly TRBD2 on 6 matching bases. Germline lookup yields CDR1 LNHDA and CDR2 SQIVND (reference sequence). V was shortened by 2 bases and J by 6 bases, with 8 bases between the two germline ends. CDR3 length: 13 residues. The CDR3 nucleotides read TGTGCCAGTAGTATAAGGGGAGGCAATGAGCAGTTCTTC. This sequence encodes CASSIRGGNEQFF.

This chain uses TRBV19 with TRBJ2-3; 9 bases match TRBD1. The length of the CDR3 is 15 residues. Unmatched junction bases numbered 9, after V lost 5 bases and J lost 6 bases. In germline, CDR1 is LNHDA, CDR2 SQIVND (reference sequence). The CDR3 bases are TGTGCCAGTAGTGGCCGGACAGGGGCGGGGGATACGCAGTATTTT. Protein product: CASSGRTGAGDTQYF. The full variable domain, its missing parts supplied by reference TRBV19 and TRBJ2-3, is DGGITQSPKYLFRKEGQNVTLSCEQNLNHDAMYWYRQDPGQGLRLIYYSQIVNDFQKGDIAEGYSVSREKKESFPLTVTSAQKNPTAFYLCASSGRTGAGDTQYFGPGTRLTVL.

V is TRBV12-3 or TRBV12-4 and J is TRBJ2-1; 9 bases map to TRBD1. The trim removed 8 bases at V and 4 bases at J, leaving 3 bases unmatched. The CDR3 loop spans 13 amino acids. The CDR3 nucleotides read TGTGCCAGCCGGACAGGGGTGTACAATGAGCAGTTCTTC. It yields the protein CASRTGVYNEQFF.

V is TRBV5-5 and J is TRBJ2-1, with a tentative D call TRBD2 (5 bases). V was cut by 0 bases and J by 8 bases, with 15 bases left in between. The CDR3 sequence is 15 residues long. Germline values: CDR1 SGHKS, CDR2 YYEKEE (reference sequence). CDR3 loop: CASSLGPHGIHEQFF. The CDR3 bases are TGTGCCAGCAGCTTGGGCCCTCACGGGATCCATGAGCAGTTCTTC.

J is TRBJ2-7 and V is TRBV5-6; D is unclear. The length of the CDR3 is 16 residues. The germline V gene encodes CDR1 SGHDT and CDR2 YYEEEE. V was trimmed by 2 bases and J by 5 bases, leaving 20 bases between them. CDR3 sequence (DNA): TGTGCCAGCAGCTTCGTTCCTGGGCCCCTGATAGACGAGCAGTACTTC. It encodes CASSFVPGPLIDEQYF.

About this clone itself: Additional DNA sequences in this sample encode the identical CDR3. The chain employs TRBV19 and TRBJ2-7; D is uncertain. The V end was cut by 2 bases, the J end by 0 bases, with 11 bases between. Germline-derived CDR1 and CDR2 are LNHDA and SQIVND (reference sequence). The CDR3 has 15 residues. Here the CDR3 reads CASSISPSGSYEQYF. The CDR3 bases are TGTGCCAGTAGTATATCCCCCTCCGGCTCCTACGAGCAGTACTTC.

This clone has a single count. The chain recombines TRBV5-1 with TRBJ2-2; 9 nucleotides agree with TRBD1. Per the germline V gene, CDR1 is SGHRS and CDR2 is YFSETQ. The CDR3 length is 17 residues. Trimming removed 4 bases from V and 1 base from J; junction bases left unmatched: 8. CDR3 sequence reads: CASSHSPGQGNTGELFF. The CDR3 region has the DNA TGCGCCAGCAGCCATTCGCCGGGACAGGGGAACACCGGGGAGCTGTTTTTT.

V usage is TRBV7-9 and J usage is TRBJ2-6, with 7 bases matching TRBD1. The germline CDR1 and CDR2 sequences are SEHNR and FQNEAQ (reference sequence). Germline trimming cut 8 bases from V and 1 base from J; bases unmatched to any gene: 8. The CDR3 totals 16 residues. CDR3 coding DNA: TGTGCCAGCTCCCGGTCAGGGGGTTCTGGGGCCAACGTCCTGACTTTC. It specifies CASSRSGGSGANVLTF.

The V and J genes are TRBV18 and TRBJ1-6, with 8 bases fitting TRBD1. Trimming cost V 0 bases and J 7 bases; bases outside gene matches: 8. Germline assignment: CDR1 KGHSH and CDR2 LQKENI. The CDR3 has 17 amino acids. The CDR3 loop is CASSPPHTGGVNSPLHF. CDR3 DNA: TGTGCCAGCTCACCACCACATACAGGGGGGGTGAATTCACCCCTCCACTTT.

CDR3: CASSAGTGTRETQYF. Here the CDR3 DNA reads TGTGCCAGCTCCGCCGGGACAGGCACTCGGGAGACCCAGTACTTC. The J gene is TRBJ2-5, the V gene TRBV18, with 8 nucleotides matching TRBD1. V gave up 6 bases and J gave up 5 bases; unmatched junction bases: 11. Germline CDR1 KGHSH, CDR2 LQKENI. This CDR3 spans 15 amino acids. Full variable domain (remainder filled in from reference TRBV18 and TRBJ2-5): NAGVMQNPRHLVRRRGQEARLRCSPMKGHSHVYWYRQLPEEGLKFMVYLQKENIIDESGMPKERFSAEFPKEGPSILRIQQVVRGDSAAYFCASSAGTGTRETQYFGPGTRLLVL.

This chain links TRBV20-1 with TRBJ1-2; no definite D call. Germline loops: CDR1 DFQATT, CDR2 SNEGSKA (reference sequence). CDR3 size: 11 residues. The CDR3 loop reads CSPGELSGYTF. Written as DNA, the CDR3 is TGCAGCCCCGGGGAGTTGTCTGGCTACACCTTC.

The chain joins TRBV2 to TRBJ2-7; 9 positions match TRBD1. This CDR3 comprises 13 residues. Trimming cost V 3 bases and J 6 bases; bases outside gene matches: 3. Germline CDR1 and CDR2: SNHLY and FYNNEI. Written as DNA, the CDR3 is TGTGCCAGCAGTGAGGGACAGGGTGGCGAGCAGTACTTC. The encoded protein is CASSEGQGGEQYF. Together with reference TRBV2 and TRBJ2-7, the CDR3 gives the full variable domain: EPEVTQTPSHQVTQMGQEVILRCVPISNHLYFYWYRQILGQKVEFLVSFYNNEISEKSEIFDDQFSVERPDGSNFTLKIRSTKLEDSAMYFCASSEGQGGEQYFGPGTRLTVT.

The V call is TRBV7-2, the J call TRBJ2-6; 11 bases are a match to TRBD1. With 5 bases clipped from V and 4 bases from J, the junction kept 10 bases outside the gene matches. In germline, CDR1 is SGHTA, CDR2 FQGNSA. This CDR3 is built from 18 residues. CDR3 region: CASSPRTGGYSGANVLTF. Here the CDR3 DNA reads TGTGCCAGCAGCCCCCGGACAGGGGGCTATTCGGGGGCCAACGTCCTGACTTTC.

Only one count was recorded for this clone. The V gene is TRBV5-6, the J gene TRBJ1-4; 7 positions match TRBD1. Germline CDR1 reads SGHDT; CDR2 reads YYEEEE. The CDR3 has 17 residues. The junction had 19 bases not matched to a gene; V was cut back by 4 bases and J by 10 bases. Here the CDR3 reads CASSLRRKQGYGGKLFF. DNA of the CDR3: TGTGCCAGCAGCCTCAGAAGAAAACAGGGGTACGGGGGAAAACTGTTTTTT. Full variable domain (remainder filled in from reference TRBV5-6 and TRBJ1-4): DAGVTQSPTHLIKTRGQQVTLRCSPKSGHDTVSWYQQALGQGPQFIFQYYEEEERQRGNFPDRFSGHQFPNYSSELNVNALLLGDSALYLCASSLRRKQGYGGKLFFGSGTQLSVL.